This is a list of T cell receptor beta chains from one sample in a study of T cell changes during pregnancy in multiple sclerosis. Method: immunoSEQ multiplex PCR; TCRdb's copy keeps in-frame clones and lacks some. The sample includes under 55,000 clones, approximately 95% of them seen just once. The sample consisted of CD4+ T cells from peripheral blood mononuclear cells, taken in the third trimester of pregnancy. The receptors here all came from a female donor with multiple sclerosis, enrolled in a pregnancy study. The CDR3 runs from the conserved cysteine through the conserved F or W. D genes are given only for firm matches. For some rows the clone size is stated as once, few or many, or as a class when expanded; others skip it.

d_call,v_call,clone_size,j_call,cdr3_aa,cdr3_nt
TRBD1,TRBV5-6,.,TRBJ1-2,CASSPDRDRGYTF,TGTGCCAGCAGCCCGGACAGGGACAGGGGCTACACCTTC
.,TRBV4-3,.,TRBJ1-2,CASSPMREYYGYTF,TGCGCCAGCAGCCCGATGCGGGAGTACTATGGCTACACCTTC
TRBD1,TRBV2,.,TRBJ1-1,CASRGGQGDTEAFF,TGTGCCAGCAGGGGGGGACAGGGGGACACTGAAGCTTTCTTT
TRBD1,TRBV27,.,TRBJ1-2,CASSPSGQGSAGYTF,TGTGCCAGCAGTCCCTCCGGACAGGGGTCTGCTGGCTACACCTTC
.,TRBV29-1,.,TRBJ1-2,CSVETANYGYTF,TGCAGCGTTGAGACAGCTAACTATGGCTACACCTTC
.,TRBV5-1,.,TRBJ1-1,CASSLERGAGTEAFF,TGCGCCAGCAGCTTGGAGCGGGGGGCAGGCACTGAAGCTTTCTTT
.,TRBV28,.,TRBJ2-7,CASSFHRTREQYF,TGTGCCAGCAGTTTCCACAGGACGAGAGAGCAGTACTTC
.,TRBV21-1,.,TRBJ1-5,CASIPQVEDQPQHF,TGTGCCAGCATCCCCCAAGTGGAGGATCAGCCCCAGCATTTT
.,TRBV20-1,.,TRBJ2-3,CSYRHETQYF,TGCAGCTATCGCCATGAGACGCAGTATTTT
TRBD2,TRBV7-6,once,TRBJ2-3,CASSSSPGLAGGTQYF,TGTGCCAGCAGCTCTTCCCCGGGACTAGCGGGGGGTACGCAGTATTTT
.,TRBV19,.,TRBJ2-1,CASSTTSFNEQFF,TGTGCCAGTAGTACGACTAGTTTTAATGAGCAGTTCTTC
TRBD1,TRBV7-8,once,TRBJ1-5,CASSKNRDRGGQPQHF,TGTGCCAGCAGCAAGAACCGGGACAGGGGAGGTCAGCCCCAGCATTTT
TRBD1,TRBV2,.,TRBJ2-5,CASSLTTGGEETQYF,TGTGCCAGCAGTCTAACAACAGGGGGCGAGGAGACCCAGTACTTC
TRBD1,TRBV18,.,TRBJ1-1,CASSKGATEAFF,TGTGCCAGCTCCAAGGGGGCGACTGAAGCTTTCTTT
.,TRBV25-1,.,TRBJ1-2,CASSELGSGNGYTF,TGTGCCAGCAGTGAACTCGGATCGGGGAATGGCTACACCTTC
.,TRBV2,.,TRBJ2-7,CASSALTVGGREQYF,TGTGCCAGCAGTGCTTTGACGGTGGGGGGAAGGGAGCAGTACTTC
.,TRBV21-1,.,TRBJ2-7,CASSKSSGRNHEQYF,TGTGCCAGCAGCAAATCTAGCGGGAGGAACCACGAGCAGTACTTC
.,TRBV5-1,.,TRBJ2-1,CASSSVTGEVPFF,TGCGCCAGCAGCTCTGTCACAGGGGAGGTTCCGTTCTTC
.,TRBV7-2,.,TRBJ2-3,CASSIGLLRPGTDTQYF,TGTGCCAGCAGCATAGGGCTCCTGAGGCCGGGCACAGATACGCAGTATTTT
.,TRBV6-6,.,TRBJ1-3,CASSPSRGEGNTIYF,TGTGCCAGCAGTCCCTCCAGGGGAGAGGGAAACACCATATATTTT
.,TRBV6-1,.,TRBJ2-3,CASSFQGTDTQYF,TGTGCCAGCAGTTTTCAGGGAACAGATACGCAGTATTTT
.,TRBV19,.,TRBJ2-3,CASSIAESPQYF,TGTGCCAGTAGTATAGCGGAGAGTCCGCAGTATTTT
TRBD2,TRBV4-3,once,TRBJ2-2,CASSQLSGVHAGELFF,TGCGCCAGCAGCCAACTTAGCGGGGTCCATGCCGGGGAGCTGTTTTTT
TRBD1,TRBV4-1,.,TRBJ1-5,CASSQEDRSNQPQHF,TGCGCCAGCAGCCAGGAGGACAGGAGCAATCAGCCCCAGCATTTT
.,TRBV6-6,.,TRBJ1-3,CASSDQGLAGNTIYF,TGTGCCAGCAGTGACCAGGGACTGGCTGGAAACACCATATATTTT
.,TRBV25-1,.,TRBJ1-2,CASSESGTNYGYTF,TGTGCCAGCAGTGAATCCGGGACAAACTATGGCTACACCTTC
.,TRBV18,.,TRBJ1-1,CASSPVRQLNTEAFF,TGTGCCAGCTCACCAGTTCGACAACTGAACACTGAAGCTTTCTTT
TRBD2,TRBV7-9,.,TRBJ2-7,CASAKAGETSYEQYF,TGTGCCAGCGCTAAAGCGGGAGAAACCTCCTACGAGCAGTACTTC
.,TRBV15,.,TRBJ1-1,CATSRDRSRGSRGTEAFF,TGTGCCACCAGCAGAGATCGGAGTCGGGGATCCAGAGGCACTGAAGCTTTCTTT
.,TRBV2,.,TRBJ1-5,CASSEETDQPQHF,TGTGCCAGCAGTGAAGAAACGGATCAGCCCCAGCATTTT
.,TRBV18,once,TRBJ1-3,CASSPAIPSSGNTIYF,TGTGCCAGCTCACCGGCCATACCAAGCTCTGGAAACACCATATATTTT
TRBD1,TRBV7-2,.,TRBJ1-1,CASRRTTHGTASKNTEAFF,TGTGCCAGCAGACGTACAACCCACGGGACAGCATCTAAGAACACTGAAGCTTTCTTT
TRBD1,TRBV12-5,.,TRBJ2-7,CASGIRRGGEDRDHEQYF,TGTGCTAGTGGTATACGTCGGGGTGGTGAGGACAGGGACCACGAGCAGTACTTC
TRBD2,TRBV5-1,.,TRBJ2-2,CASSSGTNTGELFF,TGCGCCAGCAGTAGCGGGACAAACACCGGGGAGCTGTTTTTT
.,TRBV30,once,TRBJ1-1,CAHSQGRDEGAFF,TGTGCCCACAGTCAGGGGAGGGATGAGGGGGCTTTCTTT
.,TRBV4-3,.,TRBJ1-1,CASSQNPSNTEAFF,TGCGCCAGCAGCCAAAATCCGTCGAACACTGAAGCTTTCTTT
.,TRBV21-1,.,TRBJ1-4,CASSKRPPQPPLGRVGEKLFF,TGTGCCAGCAGCAAAAGGCCACCCCAGCCCCCGCTGGGCAGGGTGGGTGAAAAACTGTTTTTT
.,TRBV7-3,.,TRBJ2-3,CASSLLPTADTQYF,TGTGCCAGCAGCTTATTGCCTACGGCAGATACGCAGTATTTT
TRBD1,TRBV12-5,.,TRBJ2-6,CASGRTGLEGANVLTF,TGTGCTAGTGGCCGGACAGGGTTGGAAGGGGCCAACGTCCTGACTTTC
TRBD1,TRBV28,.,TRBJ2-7,CASSQPGTGYHEQYF,TGTGCCAGCAGTCAACCCGGGACAGGGTACCACGAGCAGTACTTC
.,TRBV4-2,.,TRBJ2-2,CASSQDHRNTGELFF,TGTGCCAGCAGCCAAGATCACAGAAACACCGGGGAGCTGTTTTTT
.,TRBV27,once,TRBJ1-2,CASSYSRGAGGYTF,TGTGCCAGCAGTTACAGTCGGGGGGCCGGTGGCTACACCTTC